This T cell receptor beta chain was retrieved from a study of T cells in women clearing cervical HPV infection. Looking at the study overall: HLA type stays a possible confounder, typing being limited.

In the case of this clone: The read finishes 3 residues shy of the CDR3 end, and the germline J gene is used to complete it.

This CDR3 spans 13 amino acids. Per germline, CDR1 DFQATT and CDR2 SNEGSKA (reference sequence). Trimming cost V 3 bases and J 4 bases, with 12 bases left between them. The table came from immunoSEQ multiplex PCR; TCRdb's copy has only in-frame clones and leaves some out. The repertoire table contains about 32,000 clones. The clonotype originates from a woman aged 18-70 years with a cervical HPV16 infection that either progressed to CIN3+ or cleared (not recorded which). Material for sequencing was blood buffy coat. The V and J genes are TRBV20-1 and TRBJ1-1; possible D gene TRBD1, 6 bases. Incomplete CDR3 DNA: TGCAGTGCTAGCCAGGGGTCTAGCACTGAA. This translates into CSASQGSSTE. The complete CDR3 reads CSASQGSSTEAFF.